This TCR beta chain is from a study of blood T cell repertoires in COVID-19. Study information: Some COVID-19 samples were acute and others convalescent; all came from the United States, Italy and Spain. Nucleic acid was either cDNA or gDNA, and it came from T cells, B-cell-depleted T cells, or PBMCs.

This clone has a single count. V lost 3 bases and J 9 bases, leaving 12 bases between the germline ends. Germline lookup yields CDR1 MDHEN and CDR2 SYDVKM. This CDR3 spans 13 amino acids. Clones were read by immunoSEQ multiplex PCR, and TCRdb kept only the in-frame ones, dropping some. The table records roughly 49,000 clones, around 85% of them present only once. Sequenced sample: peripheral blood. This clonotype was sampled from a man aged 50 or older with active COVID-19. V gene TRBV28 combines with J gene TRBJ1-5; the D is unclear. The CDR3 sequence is CASSFPDSRPQHF. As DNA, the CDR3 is TGTGCCAGCAGTTTCCCTGACTCGAGGCCCCAGCATTTT. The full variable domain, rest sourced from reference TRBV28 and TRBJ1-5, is DVKVTQSSRYLVKRTGEKVFLECVQDMDHENMFWYRQDPGLGLRLIYFSYDVKMKEKGDIPEGYSVSREKKERFSLILESASTNQTSMYLCASSFPDSRPQHFGDGTRLSIL.